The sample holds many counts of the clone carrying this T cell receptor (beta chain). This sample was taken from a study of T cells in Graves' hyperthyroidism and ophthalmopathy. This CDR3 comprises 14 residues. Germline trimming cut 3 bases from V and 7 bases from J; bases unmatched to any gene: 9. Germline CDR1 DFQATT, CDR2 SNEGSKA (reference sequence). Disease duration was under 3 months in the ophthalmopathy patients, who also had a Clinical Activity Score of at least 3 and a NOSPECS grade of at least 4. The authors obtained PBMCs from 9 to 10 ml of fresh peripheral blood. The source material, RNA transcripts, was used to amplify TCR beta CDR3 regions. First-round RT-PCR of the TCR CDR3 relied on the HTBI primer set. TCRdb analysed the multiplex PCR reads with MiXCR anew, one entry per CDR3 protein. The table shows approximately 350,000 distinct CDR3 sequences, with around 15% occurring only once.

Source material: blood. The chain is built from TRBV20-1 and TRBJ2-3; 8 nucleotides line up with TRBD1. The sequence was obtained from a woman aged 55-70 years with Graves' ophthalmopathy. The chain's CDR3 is CSARRTGGGNTQYF. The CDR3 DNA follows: TGCAGTGCTAGGCGAACAGGGGGTGGCAATACGCAGTATTTT.